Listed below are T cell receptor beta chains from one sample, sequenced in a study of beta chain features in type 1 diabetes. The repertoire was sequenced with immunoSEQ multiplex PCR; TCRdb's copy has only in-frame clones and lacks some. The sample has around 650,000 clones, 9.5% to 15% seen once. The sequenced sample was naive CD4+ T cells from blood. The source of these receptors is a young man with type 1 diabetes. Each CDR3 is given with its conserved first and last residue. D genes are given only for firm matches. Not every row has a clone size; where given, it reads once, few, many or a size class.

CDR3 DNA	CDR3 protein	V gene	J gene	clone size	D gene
TGTGCCAGCAGTCTCACTAGCGGGGGTGCGGTCACCGGGGAGCTGTTTTTT	CASSLTSGGAVTGELFF	TRBV9	TRBJ2-2	.	TRBD2
TGTGCCAGCAGTGACCCCTCAGGGTGGCAAGAGACCCAGTACTTC	CASSDPSGWQETQYF	TRBV2	TRBJ2-5	few	.
TGTGCCAGCAGTCGTCAGGTACCCTACGAGCAGTACTTC	CASSRQVPYEQYF	TRBV28	TRBJ2-7	.	.
TGCGCCAGCAGCCAAGTAGGAGGGGGGAAAGACAATGAGCAGTTCTTC	CASSQVGGGKDNEQFF	TRBV4-3	TRBJ2-1	.	.
TGTGCCAGCAGCTTGACCGGGACAGGGGGTTCACCCCTCCACTTT	CASSLTGTGGSPLHF	TRBV13	TRBJ1-6	many	TRBD1
TGTGCCAGCAGGAACAAAGATACGCAGTATTTT	CASRNKDTQYF	TRBV5-4	TRBJ2-3	.	.
TGTGCCAGCAGTTTTACAGGGCACTCTGGAAACACCATATATTTT	CASSFTGHSGNTIYF	TRBV6-5	TRBJ1-3	.	.
TGTGCCAGCAGCTCCCTGGGACAGTCTTATGGCTACACCTTC	CASSSLGQSYGYTF	TRBV11-2	TRBJ1-2	.	TRBD1
TGTGCCAGTAGTACCCTAGACAGGGGCGTTCAGCCCCAGCATTTT	CASSTLDRGVQPQHF	TRBV19	TRBJ1-5	.	TRBD1
TGTGCCAGCAGCTTAGTTTCCGGGACCTCTGGAAACACCATATATTTT	CASSLVSGTSGNTIYF	TRBV7-9	TRBJ1-3	few	.
TGTGCCAGCACCCAGGGGAGCGGGCCCTTCGATGAGCAGTTCTTC	CASTQGSGPFDEQFF	TRBV11-2	TRBJ2-1	few	.
TGCAGCGTTGCCAGGGAGGTGAACACCGGGGAGCTGTTTTTT	CSVAREVNTGELFF	TRBV29-1	TRBJ2-2	few	.
TGTGCCAGCAGCTTAGCCGGACTAGGCCAAGAGACCCAGTACTTC	CASSLAGLGQETQYF	TRBV7-6	TRBJ2-5	few	TRBD2
TGTGCCAGCAGCCGTAGACAGGTCTCTGGAAACACCATATATTTT	CASSRRQVSGNTIYF	TRBV14	TRBJ1-3	few	.
TGTGCCAGCAGTTACGGGGAGAGCTCCTACAATGAGCAGTTCTTC	CASSYGESSYNEQFF	TRBV6-5	TRBJ2-1	.	.
TGTGCCAGCAGTTACGGGACAGGGGCGCTTGGCTACACCTTC	CASSYGTGALGYTF	TRBV6-6	TRBJ1-2	few	TRBD1
TGTGCCAGCAGCTTAGCTGGCAGTGAAGAGACCCAGTACTTC	CASSLAGSEETQYF	TRBV7-8	TRBJ2-5	.	.
TGTGCCAGCAGCCCCCTTGGGGGGACCGGCAATCAGCCCCAGCATTTT	CASSPLGGTGNQPQHF	TRBV7-6	TRBJ1-5	.	.
TGTGCCAGCAGGGGGCTTAGCTCCTACAATGAGCAGTTCTTC	CASRGLSSYNEQFF	TRBV2	TRBJ2-1	.	.
TGTGCCAGCAGCTCGGCCACAGGGGTTAATGGCTACACCTTC	CASSSATGVNGYTF	TRBV7-2	TRBJ1-2	.	TRBD1
TGTGCCAGCAGCCCCTGGACAGGGGCCGTCACAGATACGCAGTATTTT	CASSPWTGAVTDTQYF	TRBV7-2	TRBJ2-3	few	TRBD1
TGCGCCAGCAGCGTCGGCCCTTTCACAGATACGCAGTATTTT	CASSVGPFTDTQYF	TRBV4-3	TRBJ2-3	.	.
TGTGCCAGCTCACCATCGGGCATAGCGGACAATGAGCAGTTCTTC	CASSPSGIADNEQFF	TRBV18	TRBJ2-1	few	.
TGTGCCAGCAGCGCGGACAGGGGATACGAGCAGTACTTC	CASSADRGYEQYF	TRBV9	TRBJ2-7	.	TRBD1
TGTGCCACCTTCCTAGAAAACACCGGGGAGCTGTTTTTT	CATFLENTGELFF	TRBV7-9	TRBJ2-2	.	.
TGTGCCTGGGGTCTCATCTCTGGAAACACCATATATTTT	CAWGLISGNTIYF	TRBV30	TRBJ1-3	.	.
TGTGCCAGTAACGCAGGGGAAGTAGAGGAGCAGTACTTC	CASNAGEVEEQYF	TRBV19	TRBJ2-7	few	.
TGTGCCAGCAGCTTGGATGGACCGGGACAGATGAACACTGAAGCTTTCTTT	CASSLDGPGQMNTEAFF	TRBV5-4	TRBJ1-1	.	TRBD1
TGCAGCGCCACCAGTCCAGATACGCAGTATTTT	CSATSPDTQYF	TRBV29-1	TRBJ2-3	few	.
TGTGCCAGCACTACCCGGGGAGTAATCTCGAACACCGGGGAGCTGTTTTTT	CASTTRGVISNTGELFF	TRBV2	TRBJ2-2	.	.
TGTGCCAGCAGCCCTTCGGGTCAGCCCCAGCATTTT	CASSPSGQPQHF	TRBV6-5	TRBJ1-5	few	.
TGTGCCAGCAGCTCGCCTAGTACAGGGTTGTACGAGCAGTACTTC	CASSSPSTGLYEQYF	TRBV7-2	TRBJ2-7	.	.
TGTGCCAGCTCACCTATGAGTGCTGGGGCCAACGTCCTGACTTTC	CASSPMSAGANVLTF	TRBV18	TRBJ2-6	.	.
TGTGCCAGCAGCCAAGGGGTCCTACAGGGGCCAGAGACCCAGTACTTC	CASSQGVLQGPETQYF	TRBV4-2	TRBJ2-5	few	TRBD1
TGCAGCGTTCCCAGGGACTCTGGCTACACCTTC	CSVPRDSGYTF	TRBV29-1	TRBJ1-2	.	.
TGTGCCAGCAGCCAAGACCCAGGGGACGAGCAGTACTTC	CASSQDPGDEQYF	TRBV27	TRBJ2-7	.	.
TGTGCCAGCAGCGGGACAGGGGACTATGGCTACACCTTC	CASSGTGDYGYTF	TRBV6-4	TRBJ1-2	.	TRBD1
TGCGCCAGCAGCCAAGACCCCATCCCAGGAAATTCACCCCTCCACTTT	CASSQDPIPGNSPLHF	TRBV4-3	TRBJ1-6	.	.
TGTGCCATCAGTGACCCTGGACAGGGCTATGGCTACACCTTC	CAISDPGQGYGYTF	TRBV10-3	TRBJ1-2	.	TRBD1
TGTGCCAGCAGCTACTCGGGACAGGGGTCGGAGACCCAGTACTTC	CASSYSGQGSETQYF	TRBV5-4	TRBJ2-5	few	TRBD1
TGTGCCAGCAGTGAATTGTGGGTATCGGAGTACACCTTC	CASSELWVSEYTF	TRBV25-1	TRBJ1-2	.	.
TGCGCCAGCAGCCAACCCCGGGAGGGGGAAACTAATGAAAAACTGTTTTTT	CASSQPREGETNEKLFF	TRBV4-3	TRBJ1-4	few	.
TGTGCCAGTAGTATCCGGGACGGCAATGAGCAGTTCTTC	CASSIRDGNEQFF	TRBV19	TRBJ2-1	few	.
TGTGCCAGCAGCTTATCAGGGGACAGGGACTATGGCTACACCTTC	CASSLSGDRDYGYTF	TRBV9	TRBJ1-2	few	TRBD1
TGTGCCAGCAGTTGGACCCGGACCACAGATACGCAGTATTTT	CASSWTRTTDTQYF	TRBV27	TRBJ2-3	.	.
TGTGCCAGCTGGGACTTAAGGGGGCACGGCTACACCTTC	CASWDLRGHGYTF	TRBV19	TRBJ1-2	.	TRBD1